This T cell receptor (beta chain) emerged from a study of T cell responses to AZD1222 COVID-19 vaccine. Notes on the study in general: CD4 TCRs associated with vaccination spanned spike, dominating at 160-218 and 743-854. The study identified only a handful of AZD1222 recipients as seropositive at baseline.

As for this clone: The antigen remains unidentified.

The germline V gene has CDR1 SEHNR and CDR2 FQNEAQ (reference sequence). The CDR3 loop spans 17 amino acids. V gave up 5 bases and J gave up 3 bases, with 22 bases separating them. Clones were sequenced by immunoSEQ multiplex PCR, and TCRdb holds only the in-frame ones, with some missing. Of around 140,000 clones listed, around 92% were seen once; the top ten hold 2.5% to 4%. The clonotype originates from an adult who received the AZD1222 COVID-19 vaccine. This sequence joins TRBV7-9 and TRBJ1-2; TRBD1 might be the D (6 bases). This sample comprised peripheral blood, obtained 28 days after the second AZD1222 dose. The CDR3 nucleotides read TGTGCCAGCAGCCTACTGTCGGGGGGCGAACATGACTATGGCTACACCTTC. It codes for CASSLLSGGEHDYGYTF.